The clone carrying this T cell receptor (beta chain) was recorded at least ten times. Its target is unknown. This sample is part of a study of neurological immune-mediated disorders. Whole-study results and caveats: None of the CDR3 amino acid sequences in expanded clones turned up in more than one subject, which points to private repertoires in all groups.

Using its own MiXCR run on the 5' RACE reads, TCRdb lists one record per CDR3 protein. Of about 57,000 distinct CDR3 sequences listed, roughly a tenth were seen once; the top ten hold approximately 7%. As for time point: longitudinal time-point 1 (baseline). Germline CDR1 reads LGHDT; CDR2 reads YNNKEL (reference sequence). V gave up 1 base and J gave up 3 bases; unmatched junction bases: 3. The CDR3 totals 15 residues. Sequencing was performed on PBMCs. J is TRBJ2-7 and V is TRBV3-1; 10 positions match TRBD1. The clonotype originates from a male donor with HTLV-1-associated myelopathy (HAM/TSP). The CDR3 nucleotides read TGTGCCAGCAGCCAAGGGACAGGGGGAGGCTACGAGCAGTACTTC. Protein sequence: CASSQGTGGGYEQYF.